This TCR beta chain was sequenced during a study of blood T cells in healthy people across ages. The donors, aged about 6 to 100, were healthy Caucasians from Russia. Study-wide results and limits: There was no known CMV status for donors, so expanded clonotype changes were possibly confounded.

This clonotype occurred a few times. No antigen is known for it. The CDR3 spans 16 residues. Trimming removed 0 bases from V and 7 bases from J; junction bases left unmatched: 9. Germline V lookup: CDR1 SGHRS, CDR2 YFSETQ. Combining a sample-barcoded 5' primer with a J-beta primer mix, a second PCR ran for 7 to 11 cycles. TCRdb reanalysed the 5' RACE reads using MiXCR and keeps one entry per CDR3 protein. This table holds hundreds of thousands of distinct CDR3 sequences, 21% found once. The sample was blood. The clonotype was recovered from a man aged 65-85 years in good health. The rearrangement links TRBV5-1 to TRBJ1-2; 10 bases are a match to TRBD1. CDR3 sequence (DNA): TGCGCCAGCAGCTTGGTGGGGACAGGGGACCTCGGTGGCTACACCTTC. It codes for CASSLVGTGDLGGYTF.